The 18 T cell receptor beta chains in this list originate from one sample, sequenced in a study of beta chain bispecific antibodies for T cell cancers. TCRdb reprocessed the 5' RACE reads via MiXCR and lists one record per CDR3 protein. The sample has about 17,000 distinct CDR3 sequences; less than 2.5% are singletons. T cells were expanded from blood mononuclear cells for 3 to 4 days with anti-CD3 OKT3 or CD3/CD28 beads. These receptors' targets are unknown. Broader study findings: Most targeted TRBV signal came from the leukemia cell line cells, not normal T cells.

The sequenced sample consisted of healthy donor T cells cultured with leukemia cells. These receptors originate from a human donor in good health. Some clones in this sample may be carry-over from other donors' samples.

The chain combines TRBV29-1 with TRBJ1-1; D gene unclear. Germline CDR1 SQVTM, CDR2 ANQGSEA. The CDR3 covers 12 residues. V lost 1 base and J lost 11, with 14 bases in between. The CDR3 protein is CSVEVLGREAFF. As DNA, the CDR3 is TGCAGCGTTGAAGTACTCGGGAGGGAGGCTTTCTTT. The variable domain in full, completed from reference TRBV29-1 and TRBJ1-1, reads SAVISQKPSRDICQRGTSLTIQCQVDSQVTMMFWYRQQPGQSLTLIATANQGSEATYESGFVIDKFPISRPNLTFSTLTVSNMSPEDSSIYLCSVEVLGREAFFGQGTRLTVV.

This clonotype was observed many times. The V gene is TRBV27, the J gene TRBJ1-5; D unresolved. CDR3 length: 13 amino acids. CDR1 is MNHEY and CDR2 is SMNVEV in the germline V gene (reference sequence). The V end lost 11 bases, the J end lost 8 bases, and 19 bases lay between the germline ends. CDR3 amino acids: CACGLGALKPQHF. The CDR3 DNA sequence: TGTGCCTGCGGCCTAGGCGCTTTAAAGCCCCAGCATTTT.

In its sample, this clonotype ranks as medium-sized (0.01 to 0.1%). This sequence joins TRBV5-1 and TRBJ2-3; a weak D match, TRBD1 (7 bases). The ends were cut back, 5 bases at V and 11 bases at J, with 27 bases in the middle. Germline V CDR1 and CDR2: SGHRS, YFSETQ. The CDR3 extends over 16 amino acids. CDR3 amino acids: CASRPGGQDTRQRQYF. The CDR3 region has the DNA TGCGCCAGCAGACCAGGGGGGCAGGACACCAGACAAAGGCAGTATTTT.

This clonotype was recorded many times. The rearrangement uses TRBV6-5 and TRBJ2-5; tentatively, D is TRBD2 (5 bases). V gave up 4 bases and J gave up 0 bases, with 9 bases separating them. The germline CDR1 and CDR2 sequences are MNHEY and SVGAGI. The CDR3 is made up of 14 amino acids. The DNA for the CDR3 is TGTGCCAGCAGTTCCCGGGGAGACCAAGAGACCCAGTACTTC. As protein: CASSSRGDQETQYF.

This clonotype occurred many times. The V gene is TRBV7-9, the J gene TRBJ2-7; D is undetermined. The V end lost 4 bases, the J end lost 0 bases, and 13 bases lay between the germline ends. The CDR3 has 15 amino acids. Germline V gives CDR1 SEHNR, CDR2 FQNEAQ (reference sequence). The CDR3 DNA sequence: TGTGCCAGCAGCTCCCCGGCAGGTAGCTCCTACGAGCAGTACTTC. Encoded protein: CASSSPAGSSYEQYF.

This clonotype showed up many times. V and J are TRBV3-1 and TRBJ2-7; D uncertain. CDR3 length: 13 residues. Germline CDR1 reads LGHDT; CDR2 reads YNNKEL (reference sequence). The V end lost 1 base, the J end lost 0 bases, and 4 bases lay between the germline ends. In DNA, the CDR3 is TGTGCCAGCAGCCAAGGAGTCTCCTACGAGCAGTACTTC. Translated, it gives CASSQGVSYEQYF.

This clonotype was seen at least ten times. The genes are TRBV2 and TRBJ1-1; unclear D gene. From germline, CDR1 is SNHLY and CDR2 FYNNEI. This CDR3 is 13 amino acids long. Trimming removed 5 bases from V and 10 bases from J, with 17 bases in between. CDR3 in DNA: TGTGCCAGCAGTCTCCCGGGGTCGTCCCGAGCTTTCTTT. Its translation: CASSLPGSSRAFF.

This clonotype was counted many times. The V call is TRBV10-3, the J call TRBJ2-3, with D unresolved. The length of the CDR3 is 11 residues. CDR1 and CDR2 (germline): ENHRY, SYGVKD. The V end was cut by 5 bases, the J end by 5 bases, with 5 bases between. CDR3 sequence: CAISWGDTQYF. The CDR3 coding sequence is TGTGCCATCAGTTGGGGAGATACGCAGTATTTT.

This clonotype was observed at least ten times. V gene TRBV4-2 combines with J gene TRBJ2-1, with 12 bases aligning to TRBD2. Per germline, CDR1 LGHNA and CDR2 YNFKEQ. The CDR3 loop spans 18 amino acids. V trimming: 0 bases; J trimming: 14 bases; junction bases outside the gene matches: 17. Here the CDR3 reads CASSQDPTKLLAGGNKFF. The DNA of the CDR3 is TGTGCCAGCAGCCAAGATCCGACAAAACTACTAGCGGGGGGCAATAAGTTCTTC.

At least ten counts were recorded for this clonotype. The chain is built from TRBV12-3 or TRBV12-4 and TRBJ1-1, with 9 bases matching TRBD1. The CDR3 sequence is 16 residues long. V was clipped by 5 bases and J by 3 bases; unmatched bases: 10. In DNA, the CDR3 is TGTGCCAGCAGTCTCGAACAGGGGGCATTGGACACTGAAGCTTTCTTT. This translates into CASSLEQGALDTEAFF.

This clonotype showed up many times. This chain links TRBV5-6 with TRBJ1-5, with D perhaps TRBD1 (5 bases). With 0 bases removed from V and 6 bases from J, the gap between germline ends came to 10 bases. Germline V gene sequence: CDR1 SGHDT, CDR2 YYEEEE. The CDR3 is 14 residues long. CDR3 DNA sequence: TGTGCCAGCAGCTTGGGACAGAGCGGTCAGCCCCAGCATTTT. It translates to CASSLGQSGQPQHF.

This clonotype was seen ten or more times. The J gene is TRBJ2-7, the V gene TRBV23-1, with D possibly being TRBD2 (7 bases). TRBV23-1 belongs to the ORF category, with a function that is uncertain. Trimming took 4 bases from V and 1 from J, leaving 17 bases between them. The CDR3 runs 16 residues. CDR3 DNA sequence: TGCGCCAGCAGTCGTCGTCAGCGGGACAAGTCCTACGAGCAGTACTTC. The encoded protein is CASSRRQRDKSYEQYF.

This clonotype was seen ten or more times. The J gene is TRBJ2-5, the V gene TRBV5-1; TRBD2 aligns across 7 bases. V shed 4 bases and J 5 bases; nucleotides not matched to a gene: 5. Germline V gives CDR1 SGHRS, CDR2 YFSETQ. The length of the CDR3 is 13 residues. DNA for the CDR3: TGCGCCAGCAGCCCGGGAGGTGGGGAGACCCAGTACTTC. Amino acid sequence: CASSPGGGETQYF. Using reference TRBV5-1 and TRBJ2-5 for the parts outside the CDR3, the full variable domain is KAGVTQTPRYLIKTRGQQVTLSCSPISGHRSVSWYQQTPGQGLQFLFEYFSETQRNKGNFPGRFSGRQFSNSRSEMNVSTLELGDSALYLCASSPGGGETQYFGPGTRLLVL.

This clonotype was recorded many times. The chain employs TRBV7-6 and TRBJ1-4; no clear D. The CDR3 is 15 residues long. Germline V gene data show CDR1 as SGHVS and CDR2 as FNYEAQ. V lost 1 base and J 4 bases, leaving 10 bases between the germline ends. The CDR3 nucleotides read TGTGCCAGCAGCTTAGGGATAGGTCATAATGAAAAACTGTTTTTT. It yields the protein CASSLGIGHNEKLFF.

This clonotype has a count of ten or more. V gene TRBV7-9 combines with J gene TRBJ2-2, with D unresolved. CDR3 size: 16 residues. The V gene's germline CDR1 is SEHNR and CDR2 FQNEAQ (reference sequence). V was cut by 3 bases and J by 0 bases, with 11 bases left in between. As DNA, the CDR3 is TGTGCCAGCAGCTTGGGCACAGTATCGAACACCGGGGAGCTGTTTTTT. As protein: CASSLGTVSNTGELFF.

In this sample, this clonotype turned up many times. This chain joins TRBV12-3 or TRBV12-4 and TRBJ1-2; D remains ambiguous. The V end lost 3 bases, the J end lost 2 bases, and 10 bases lay between the germline ends. The CDR3 has 14 residues. The CDR3 is CASSFLDGNYGYTF. The CDR3 bases are TGTGCCAGCAGTTTCCTGGACGGCAACTATGGCTACACCTTC.

At least ten counts were recorded for this clonotype. The J gene is TRBJ2-4, the V gene TRBV11-2; D gene ambiguous. Between the trimmed V and J ends, which lost 4 bases and 3 bases, there was a span of 10 bases. Germline values: CDR1 SGHAT, CDR2 FQNNGV. The CDR3 totals 14 residues. Here the CDR3 DNA reads TGTGCCAGCAGCTCCTCGTCAGGCAAAAACATTCAGTACTTC. Translation gives CASSSSSGKNIQYF.

Written as DNA, the CDR3 is TGTGCCAGCAGCGGGACAGGGGGCGCATGGGATACGCAGTATTTT. Translated, it gives CASSGTGGAWDTQYF. The rearrangement joins TRBV7-9 to TRBJ2-3; TRBD1 agrees at 12 bases. CDR1 and CDR2 (germline): SEHNR, FQNEAQ (reference sequence). V lost 5 bases, J lost 6 bases, and 6 bases stayed unmatched. This CDR3 contains 15 residues.